The rows below give T cell receptor beta chains drawn from one sample of a study of cytomegalovirus exposure and HLA in healthy donors. TCRdb's copy holds only in-frame clones and misses some; the assay was immunoSEQ multiplex PCR. The sample includes over 85,000 clones, around 82% of them seen just once. The sequenced sample consisted of PBMCs. These receptors all stem from a man aged 40-49 years in good health and CMV-seronegative. CDR3s include the opening cysteine and the closing phenylalanine or tryptophan. A D gene is named only where the DNA matches it firmly. Some rows have no size entry. The others give once, few or many, or a class for an expanded clone.

>TRBV29-1|TRBJ2-3|few|14|NA
CSVRLADSTDTQYF
TGCAGCGTCCGCTTAGCGGATAGCACAGATACGCAGTATTTT
>TRBV6-5|TRBJ1-1|NA|13|TRBD1
CASRQDRGTEAFF
TGTGCCAGCAGACAGGACAGGGGCACTGAGGCTTTCTTT
>TRBV30|TRBJ1-6|NA|13|TRBD1
CAGPGQGGSPLHF
TGTGCCGGACCGGGACAGGGGGGTTCACCCCTCCACTTT
>TRBV11-2|TRBJ2-7|NA|14|NA
CASSRTSPAYEQYF
TGTGCCAGCAGCCGGACATCGCCGGCGTACGAGCAGTACTTC
>TRBV4-1|TRBJ2-2|once|14|NA
CASSQVGGVGELFF
TGCGCCAGCAGCCAAGTCGGGGGAGTCGGGGAGCTGTTTTTT
>TRBV18|TRBJ1-1|NA|15|NA
CASSPTLGADTEAFF
TGTGCCAGCTCACCAACGCTGGGCGCCGACACTGAAGCTTTCTTT
>TRBV7-8|TRBJ1-1|NA|13|NA
CASKSGRGTEAFF
TGTGCCAGCAAGAGTGGGCGCGGGACTGAAGCTTTCTTT
>TRBV5-1|TRBJ2-5|NA|15|NA
CASSTIAGGWETQYF
TGCGCCAGCAGCACCATCGCAGGGGGGTGGGAGACCCAGTACTTC
>TRBV5-8|TRBJ1-2|NA|16|TRBD1
CASSDRQGAKLDGYTF
TGTGCCAGCAGCGACAGACAGGGGGCGAAGTTGGATGGCTACACCTTC
>TRBV7-9|TRBJ1-2|NA|14|NA
CASSPGHLDYGYTF
TGTGCCAGCAGCCCCGGACACCTCGACTATGGCTACACCTTC
>TRBV21-1|TRBJ2-7|NA|17|NA
CASSKGSRSGGGYEQYF
TGTGCCAGCAGCAAGGGTTCTAGGAGCGGGGGGGGTTACGAGCAGTACTTC
>TRBV28|TRBJ2-1|few|14|TRBD2
CASRSGVVVHEQFF
TGTGCCAGCCGAAGCGGGGTAGTGGTCCATGAGCAGTTCTTC
>TRBV11-1|TRBJ2-1|NA|15|TRBD1
CASSLGQGAGNEQFF
TGTGCCAGCAGCTTAGGGCAGGGGGCAGGCAATGAGCAGTTCTTC
>TRBV11-3|TRBJ2-1|NA|17|NA
CASSLVVGGDSYNEQFF
TGTGCCAGCAGCTTAGTAGTAGGGGGGGACTCCTACAATGAGCAGTTCTTC
>TRBV30|TRBJ1-3|NA|16|NA
CAWKGIGRHSGNTIYF
TGTGCCTGGAAGGGGATCGGACGGCACTCTGGAAACACCATATATTTT
>TRBV5-1|TRBJ2-7|NA|14|NA
CASGVQGGPYEQYF
TGCGCCAGCGGGGTGCAGGGGGGTCCCTACGAGCAGTACTTC
>TRBV5-4|TRBJ2-7|NA|14|NA
CASRPEDESYEQYF
TGTGCCAGCAGACCGGAGGACGAGAGCTACGAGCAGTACTTC
>TRBV7-9|TRBJ2-7|NA|17|NA
CASSRQTGKDYYDEQYF
TGTGCCAGCAGCCGCCAGACAGGGAAGGACTACTACGACGAGCAGTACTTC
>TRBV6-1|TRBJ2-7|NA|13|NA
CASSSIGGNEQYF
TGTGCCAGCAGTTCTATAGGGGGAAACGAGCAGTACTTC
>TRBV29-1|TRBJ2-3|NA|15|TRBD1
CSVEGDRGITDTQYF
TGCAGCGTGGAGGGGGACAGGGGGATCACAGATACGCAGTATTTT
>TRBV6-1|TRBJ2-1|few|14|NA
CASSVGAIYNEQFF
TGTGCCAGCAGTGTAGGGGCCATATACAATGAGCAGTTCTTC
>TRBV20-1|TRBJ1-1|NA|10|NA
CSAARGSAFF
TGCAGTGCCGCCCGGGGGTCAGCTTTCTTT
>TRBV27|TRBJ2-2|NA|16|TRBD1
CASSFSGQGGTGELFF
TGTGCCAGCAGTTTTTCGGGACAGGGAGGCACCGGGGAGCTGTTTTTT
>TRBV27|TRBJ2-1|NA|15|NA
CASAPFGGGRGEQFF
TGTGCCAGCGCCCCATTTGGGGGGGGCCGGGGTGAGCAGTTCTTC
>TRBV10-3|TRBJ1-1|NA|15|NA
CAISESGQGNTEAFF
TGTGCCATCAGTGAGTCAGGGCAGGGGAACACTGAAGCTTTCTTT
>TRBV28|TRBJ1-5|few|17|NA
CASSLSHKQYSNQPQHF
TGTGCCAGCAGTTTAAGCCACAAACAGTATAGCAATCAGCCCCAGCATTTT
>TRBV6-6|TRBJ1-1|NA|15|TRBD1
CASRIGQGVNTEAFF
TGTGCCAGCCGAATCGGACAGGGAGTGAACACTGAAGCTTTCTTT